Reported below is one T cell receptor beta chain. Its antigen is still unknown. The sample is drawn from a study of regulatory T cells in long-lasting Graves disease. Time point defined: persistent/refractory GD, antithyroid drugs over 5 years with positive TRAb. From PBMCs, RNA was extracted and then used to make the TCR library. The germline gives CDR1 DFQATT, CDR2 SNEGSKA (reference sequence). V lost 0 bases and J lost 7; bases outside the gene matches: 12. The CDR3 is 17 amino acids. Libraries of TCR beta came from iRepertoire HTBI primers plus Arm-PCR of CDR3 regions. TCRdb called the multiplex PCR reads again in MiXCR, with one record for every CDR3 protein. The sample has 430,000 or so distinct CDR3 sequences, around a fifth seen once. Regarding the study as a whole: Persistent Graves' patients showed less TCR diversity than newly diagnosed patients showed. TRBV28 was favored in persistent disease, as were TRBJ1-2 and TRBJ2-5.

The source was peripheral blood mononuclear cells (PBMCs), collected when the disease was refractory, from a patient treated with antithyroid drugs. The chain has TRBV20-1 and TRBJ1-6; 7 nucleotides match TRBD1. The receptor was isolated from a female donor with Graves disease. The CDR3 here is CSARDQSTGQLNSPLHF. CDR3 nucleotide sequence: TGCAGTGCTAGAGATCAATCCACGGGACAGCTAAATTCACCCCTCCACTTT.